This T cell receptor (beta chain) was captured by sequencing in a study of blood T cell repertoires in COVID-19. CDR1 and CDR2 from the germline V gene are MNHEY and SMNVEV (reference sequence). This CDR3 has 14 residues. Trimming shortened V by 6 bases and J by 3 bases, and 14 bases separated the two germline ends. Profiled with immunoSEQ multiplex PCR; TCRdb holds only in-frame clones, not every one. The data show a few hundred thousand clones, about 89% seen once. Sequencing used peripheral blood. This receptor was obtained from a woman in her forties or fifties who had recovered from COVID-19. V gene TRBV27 combines with J gene TRBJ1-1, with D maybe TRBD1 (5 bases). This chain's CDR3 is CASREGFLYTEAFF. Here the CDR3 DNA reads TGTGCCAGCAGGGAGGGGTTCTTGTACACTGAAGCTTTCTTT.